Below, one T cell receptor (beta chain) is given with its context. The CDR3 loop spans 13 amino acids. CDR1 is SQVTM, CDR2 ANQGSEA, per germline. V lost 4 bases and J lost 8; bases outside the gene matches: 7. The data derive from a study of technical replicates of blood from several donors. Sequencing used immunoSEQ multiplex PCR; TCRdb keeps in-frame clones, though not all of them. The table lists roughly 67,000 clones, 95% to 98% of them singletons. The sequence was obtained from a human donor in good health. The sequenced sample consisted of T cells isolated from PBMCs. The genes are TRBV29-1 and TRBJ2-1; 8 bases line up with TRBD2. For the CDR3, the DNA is TGCAGCGTTGCTAGCGGGTTTGTCGATGAGCAGTTCTTC. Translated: CSVASGFVDEQFF.